The 20 T cell receptor beta chains listed next were all sequenced from one sample in a study of CD8 T cells in ankylosing spondylitis. TCRdb re-derived calls from the 5' RACE reads in MiXCR, one entry per CDR3 protein. The sample includes around 230,000 distinct CDR3 sequences, around 8% of them seen just once. Sequencing used blood, either unsorted or a sorted T cell fraction (not recorded which). The receptors originated from a female donor with ankylosing spondylitis or in good health (not recorded which).

A note on this clonotype: A much larger clonotype is one base distant, so this may be a read error. The chain uses TRBV20-1 and TRBJ2-7; D possibly uses TRBD1 or TRBD2 (5 bases each). The germline V and J ends were trimmed by 3 bases and 4 bases, with 22 bases remaining between them. CDR1 is DFQATT, CDR2 SNEGSKA, per germline (reference sequence). The CDR3 is 16 amino acids. CDR3 DNA sequence: TGCAGTGCTAGTTTGGGCCGGGCTAGCAGGGATTACGAGCAGTACTTC. The encoded protein is CSASLGRASRDYEQYF.

This clonotype was picked up many times. The rearrangement links TRBV15 to TRBJ2-4; no clear D. Trimming cost V 6 bases and J 3 bases, with 6 bases left between them. The CDR3 totals 12 residues. CDR1 LNHNV and CDR2 YYDKDF come from the germline V gene (reference sequence). The chain's CDR3 is CATSRDKNIQYF. As DNA, the CDR3 is TGTGCCACCAGTCGAGACAAAAACATTCAGTACTTC.

At least ten counts were recorded for this clonotype. V and J are TRBV4-3 and TRBJ2-2; D possibly corresponds to TRBD2 (6 bases). There are 16 residues in the CDR3. Per the germline V gene, CDR1 is LGHNA and CDR2 is YSLEER. The V end lost 4 bases, the J end lost 5 bases, and 17 bases lay between the germline ends. As DNA, the CDR3 is TGCGCCAGCAGCCTTGGGGGGAGCCGGAGGACCGGGGAGCTGTTTTTT. It codes for CASSLGGSRRTGELFF.

At least ten counts were recorded for this clonotype. The V call is TRBV5-5, the J call TRBJ2-7; D may be TRBD1 or TRBD2 (5 bases each). The CDR3 is made up of 13 amino acids. V was clipped by 1 base and J by 6 bases, with 11 bases between them. Germline V gene data show CDR1 as SGHKS and CDR2 as YYEKEE (reference sequence). As DNA, the CDR3 is TGTGCCAGCAGCTTGTCGGGGCTCCGCGAGCAGTACTTC. This translates into CASSLSGLREQYF.

This clonotype was seen repeatedly, ten times or more. The DNA for the CDR3 is TGTGCCACCAGCAGAGATTTCTCCACCGCAGATACGCAGTATTTT. It translates to CATSRDFSTADTQYF. The rearrangement joins TRBV15 to TRBJ2-3; D is unresolved. Germline V gene lookup returns CDR1 LNHNV and CDR2 YYDKDF (reference sequence). Trimming pared 0 bases from V and 4 bases from J, leaving 11 bases between. The CDR3 consists of 15 residues. Full variable domain (remainder filled in from reference TRBV15 and TRBJ2-3): DAMVIQNPRYQVTQFGKPVTLSCSQTLNHNVMYWYQQKSSQAPKLLFHYYDKDFNNEADTPDNFQSRRPNTSFCFLDIRSPGLGDTAMYLCATSRDFSTADTQYFGPGTRLTVL.

The chain employs TRBV12-5 and TRBJ2-6; D is undetermined. There are 17 residues in the CDR3. Trimming stripped 2 bases from V and 2 bases from J, with 13 bases between. Germline V gene lookup returns CDR1 LGHNT and CDR2 FRNRAP. CDR3 bases: TGTGCTAGTGGTTTGTCACTCGGATTCGCTGGGGCCAACGTCCTGACTTTC. Its translation is CASGLSLGFAGANVLTF.

This clonotype has ten or more counts. The rearrangement links TRBV5-1 to TRBJ1-1; D gene ambiguous. Germline CDR1 SGHRS, CDR2 YFSETQ. The V end was cut by 0 bases, the J end by 1 base, with 10 bases between. The CDR3 covers 15 residues. DNA of the CDR3: TGCGCCAGCAGCTTGGGAAGGGAGAGGAACACTGAAGCTTTCTTT. Translation gives CASSLGRERNTEAFF.

Only a few counts were recorded for this clonotype. This chain connects TRBV11-2 to TRBJ2-6; D remains ambiguous. The CDR3 has 15 residues. Germline V lookup: CDR1 SGHAT, CDR2 FQNNGV. V lost 5 bases, J lost 2 bases, and 10 bases lay in between. This chain's CDR3 is CASSLVRTGANVLTF. As DNA, the CDR3 is TGTGCCAGCAGCCTCGTGAGGACTGGGGCCAACGTCCTGACTTTC.

The rearrangement joins TRBV4-3 to TRBJ2-5, with TRBD2 matching 8 bases. Germline CDR1 and CDR2: LGHNA and YSLEER. The CDR3 loop spans 14 amino acids. Trimming removed 4 bases from V and 3 bases from J; junction bases left unmatched: 4. The CDR3 coding sequence is TGCGCCAGCAGCCGGGGACTAGGCAAAGAGACCCAGTACTTC. This encodes CASSRGLGKETQYF.

This clonotype has at least ten counts. The chain uses TRBV28 and TRBJ2-1; D is perhaps TRBD1 or TRBD2 (5 bases each). This CDR3 contains 19 residues. V shed 3 bases and J shed 0 bases, with 21 bases lying between them. The V gene's germline CDR1 is MDHEN and CDR2 SYDVKM. CDR3 residues: CASSLRGTATQSSYNEQFF. For the CDR3, the DNA is TGTGCCAGCAGTTTGAGAGGGACCGCGACCCAGAGCTCCTACAATGAGCAGTTCTTC.

This clonotype was detected many times. The chain recombines TRBV3-1 with TRBJ1-4, with a weak D call TRBD1 (6 bases). V lost 4 bases to trimming and J lost 0 bases, with 6 bases between them. This CDR3 has 14 amino acids. Germline CDR1 LGHDT, CDR2 YNNKEL (reference sequence). The CDR3 sequence is CASSRTATNEKLFF. Here the CDR3 DNA reads TGTGCCAGCAGCCGGACAGCAACTAATGAAAAACTGTTTTTT.

This clonotype was seen ten or more times. The gene calls are TRBV11-2 and TRBJ2-7, with 8 bases identical to TRBD2. Germline V gene lookup returns CDR1 SGHAT and CDR2 FQNNGV. V lost 1 base to trimming and J lost 3 bases; unmatched junction nucleotides: 11. This CDR3 contains 17 residues. DNA of the CDR3: TGTGCCAGCAGCTTAGGTTTCCGGGTAGCGGGGCACTACGAGCAGTACTTC. Translated: CASSLGFRVAGHYEQYF.

This clonotype was seen ten or more times. This sequence joins TRBV15 and TRBJ2-1; D gene ambiguous. CDR1 is LNHNV, CDR2 YYDKDF, per germline (reference sequence). CDR3 length: 13 residues. The V and J ends lost 0 bases and 8 bases respectively, with 8 bases between them. Here the CDR3 reads CATSREFADEQFF. The CDR3, as DNA: TGTGCCACCAGCAGAGAGTTTGCTGATGAGCAGTTCTTC.

This clonotype was observed at least ten times. J is TRBJ2-2 and V is TRBV5-1; TRBD2 is a possible D gene (7 bases). CDR3 length: 16 amino acids. Germline V gene data show CDR1 as SGHRS and CDR2 as YFSETQ. Trimming left V 3 bases short and J 2 bases short, with 14 bases between. The CDR3 loop reads CASSSPAGANTGELFF. The CDR3 DNA follows: TGCGCCAGCAGCTCCCCTGCGGGGGCCAACACCGGGGAGCTGTTTTTT.

This clonotype was observed at least ten times. The chain carries TRBV12-3 or TRBV12-4 and TRBJ2-3; D unclear. The CDR3 covers 17 residues. Trimming cost V 3 bases and J 0 bases, with 16 bases left between them. CDR3 residues: CASSLRGSSVSTDTQYF. The DNA of the CDR3 is TGTGCCAGCAGTTTGCGTGGTTCGTCGGTCAGCACAGATACGCAGTATTTT.

This clonotype appeared a few times. This sequence joins TRBV20-1 and TRBJ2-3; D might be TRBD2 (5 bases). With 5 bases removed from V and 0 bases from J, the gap between germline ends came to 12 bases. The germline CDR1 and CDR2 sequences are DFQATT and SNEGSKA (reference sequence). The CDR3 covers 14 residues. This CDR3 reads CSAPPGDSTDTQYF. CDR3 nucleotide sequence: TGCAGTGCTCCGCCCGGGGATAGCACAGATACGCAGTATTTT.

This clonotype was detected ten times or more. The CDR3 region is CASSLQGMGTEAFF. DNA for the CDR3: TGTGCCAGCAGTCTGCAGGGTATGGGCACTGAAGCTTTCTTT. The rearrangement joins TRBV12-3 or TRBV12-4 to TRBJ1-1; D perhaps matches TRBD1 (5 bases). The CDR3 covers 14 residues. Trimming took 5 bases from V and 4 from J, leaving 14 bases between them.

A few counts support this clonotype. The rearrangement joins TRBV7-9 to TRBJ1-1; the D gene is possibly TRBD1 (6 bases). Germline assignment: CDR1 SEHNR and CDR2 FQNEAQ (reference sequence). CDR3 size: 14 residues. V was clipped by 7 bases and J by 5 bases, with 17 bases between them. The CDR3 nucleotides read TGTGCCAGCACCTCGGGGGCGAGGGAGACTGAAGCTTTCTTT. It codes for CASTSGARETEAFF.

This clonotype was seen more than once but under ten times. The chain links TRBV11-1 to TRBJ2-2, with D possibly TRBD2 on 6 matching bases. The germline V gene has CDR1 SGHAT and CDR2 FQDESV (reference sequence). The CDR3 is made up of 15 amino acids. V lost 7 bases and J lost 5, with 17 bases in between. The CDR3, as DNA: TGTGCCAGCAACCGCCTCAGAGGAGGGACCGGGGAGCTGTTTTTT. Residues: CASNRLRGGTGELFF.

The V and J genes are TRBV6-1 and TRBJ2-7; 7 bases match TRBD2. The CDR3 contains 14 residues. The ends lost 5 bases at V and 0 bases at J; junction bases unmatched: 4. Per the germline V gene, CDR1 is MNHNS and CDR2 is SASEGT. This chain's CDR3 is CASSSGDDSYEQYF. The CDR3 bases are TGTGCCAGCAGTAGCGGGGACGACTCCTACGAGCAGTACTTC.